This section outlines one T cell receptor (beta chain) sequence together with its context. This sample is part of a study of blood T cell repertoires in COVID-19. Overall study: Acute-phase and convalescent COVID-19 samples originated in the United States, Italy and Spain. From T cells, B-cell-depleted T cells, or PBMCs came the material, which was cDNA or gDNA.

CDR3 length: 13 residues. With 5 bases removed from V and 6 bases from J, the gap between germline ends came to 12 bases. Germline-derived CDR1 and CDR2 are MRHNA and SNTAGT. Original methodology: The assay estimated nucleated cells by amplifying reference gene primers. Sequenced by immunoSEQ multiplex PCR; TCRdb stores in-frame clones only, minus some. The V and J calls and clone size come from that table; D and trimming were worked out from the DNA. The table shows roughly 250,000 clones, with approximately 90% occurring only once. The specimen sequenced was peripheral blood. This receptor was identified in a woman in her forties who had recovered from COVID-19. This chain uses TRBV6-4 with TRBJ2-3; D not resolved. Here the CDR3 DNA reads TGTGCCAGCAGTCCTACCCCCTGGGATACGCAGTATTTT. Its translation: CASSPTPWDTQYF.